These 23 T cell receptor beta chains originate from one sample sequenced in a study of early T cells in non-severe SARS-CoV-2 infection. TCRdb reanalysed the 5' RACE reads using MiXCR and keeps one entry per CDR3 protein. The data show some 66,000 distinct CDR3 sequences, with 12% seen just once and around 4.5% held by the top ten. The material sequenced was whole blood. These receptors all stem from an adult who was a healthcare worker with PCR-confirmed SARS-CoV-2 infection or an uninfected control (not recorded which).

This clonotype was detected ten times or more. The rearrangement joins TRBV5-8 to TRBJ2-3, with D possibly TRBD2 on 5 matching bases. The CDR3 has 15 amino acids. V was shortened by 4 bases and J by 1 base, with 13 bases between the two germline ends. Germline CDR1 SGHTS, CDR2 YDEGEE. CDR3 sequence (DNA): TGTGCCAGCAGCGCCGGACGGGGAGGCACAGATACGCAGTATTTT. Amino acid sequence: CASSAGRGGTDTQYF.

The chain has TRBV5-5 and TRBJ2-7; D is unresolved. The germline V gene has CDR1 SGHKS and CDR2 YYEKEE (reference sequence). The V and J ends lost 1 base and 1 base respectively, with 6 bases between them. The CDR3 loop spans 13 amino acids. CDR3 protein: CASSLYISYEQYF. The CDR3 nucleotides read TGTGCCAGCAGCTTGTATATTTCCTACGAGCAGTACTTC.

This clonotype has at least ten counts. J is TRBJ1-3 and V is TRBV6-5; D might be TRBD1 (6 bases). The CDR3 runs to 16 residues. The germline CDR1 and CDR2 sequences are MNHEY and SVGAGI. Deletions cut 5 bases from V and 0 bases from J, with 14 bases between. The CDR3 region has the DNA TGTGCCAGCAGTCCCGGGACATGGAGCTCTGGAAACACCATATATTTT. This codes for CASSPGTWSSGNTIYF.

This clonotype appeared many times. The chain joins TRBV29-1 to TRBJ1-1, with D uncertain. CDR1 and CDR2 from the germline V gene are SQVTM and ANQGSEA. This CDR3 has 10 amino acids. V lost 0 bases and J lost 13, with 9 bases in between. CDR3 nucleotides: TGCAGCGTTGAAGAGGGGAAAGTTTTCTTT. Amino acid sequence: CSVEEGKVFF.

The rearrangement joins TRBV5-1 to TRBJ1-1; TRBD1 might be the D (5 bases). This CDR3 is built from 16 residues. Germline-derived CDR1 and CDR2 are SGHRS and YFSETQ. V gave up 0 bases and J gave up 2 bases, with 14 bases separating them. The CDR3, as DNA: TGCGCCAGCAGCTTGGTTGGGGCTGGAGTTAACACTGAAGCTTTCTTT. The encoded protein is CASSLVGAGVNTEAFF.

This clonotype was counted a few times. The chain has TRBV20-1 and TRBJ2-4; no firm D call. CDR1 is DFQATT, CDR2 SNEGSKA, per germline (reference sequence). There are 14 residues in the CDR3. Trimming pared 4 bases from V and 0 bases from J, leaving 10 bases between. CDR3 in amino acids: CSAISGLAKNIQYF. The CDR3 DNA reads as TGCAGTGCTATTTCGGGTTTAGCCAAAAACATTCAGTACTTC.

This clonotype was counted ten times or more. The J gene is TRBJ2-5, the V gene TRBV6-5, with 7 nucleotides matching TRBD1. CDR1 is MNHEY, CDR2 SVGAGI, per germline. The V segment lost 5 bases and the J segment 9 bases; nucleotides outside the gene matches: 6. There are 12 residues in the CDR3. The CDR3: CASSQLTGAQYF. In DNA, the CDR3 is TGTGCCAGCAGTCAACTCACAGGGGCCCAGTACTTC.

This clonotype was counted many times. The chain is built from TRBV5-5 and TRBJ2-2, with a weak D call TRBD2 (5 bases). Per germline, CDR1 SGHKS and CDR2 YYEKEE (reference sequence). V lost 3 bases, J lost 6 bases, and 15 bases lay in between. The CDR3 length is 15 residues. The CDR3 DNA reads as TGTGCCAGCAGCTCCGGGATGATAGGGTCCGGGGAGCTGTTTTTT. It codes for CASSSGMIGSGELFF.

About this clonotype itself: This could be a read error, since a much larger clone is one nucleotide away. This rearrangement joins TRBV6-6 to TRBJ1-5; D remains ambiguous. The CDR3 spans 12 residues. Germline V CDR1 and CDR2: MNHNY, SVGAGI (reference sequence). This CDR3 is CVSSGMNQPQHF. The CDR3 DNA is TGTGTCAGCAGCGGAATGAATCAGCCCCAGCATTTT.

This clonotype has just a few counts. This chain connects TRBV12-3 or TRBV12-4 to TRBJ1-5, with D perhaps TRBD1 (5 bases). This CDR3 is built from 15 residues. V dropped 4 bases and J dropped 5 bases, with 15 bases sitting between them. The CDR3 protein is CASSSDGRGDQPQHF. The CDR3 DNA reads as TGTGCCAGCAGTTCAGATGGGAGGGGAGATCAGCCCCAGCATTTT.

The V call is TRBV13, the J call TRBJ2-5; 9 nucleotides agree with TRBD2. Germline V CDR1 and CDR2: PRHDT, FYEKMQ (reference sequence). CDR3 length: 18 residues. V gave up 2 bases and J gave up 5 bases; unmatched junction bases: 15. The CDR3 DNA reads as TGTGCCAGCAGCTTATCCCCCCTAGCGGGATCGGGAAGGGAGACCCAGTACTTC. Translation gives CASSLSPLAGSGRETQYF.

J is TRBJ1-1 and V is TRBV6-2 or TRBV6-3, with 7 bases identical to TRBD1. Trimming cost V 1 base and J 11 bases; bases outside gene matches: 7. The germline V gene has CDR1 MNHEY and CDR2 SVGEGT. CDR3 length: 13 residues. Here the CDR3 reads CASSYLQGVYAFF. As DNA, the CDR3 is TGTGCCAGCAGTTACTTGCAGGGGGTGTATGCTTTCTTT.

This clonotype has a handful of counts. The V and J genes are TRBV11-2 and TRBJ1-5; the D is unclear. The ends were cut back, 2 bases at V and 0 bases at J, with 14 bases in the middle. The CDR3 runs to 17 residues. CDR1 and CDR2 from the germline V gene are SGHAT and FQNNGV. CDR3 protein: CASSLRSRGTSNQPQHF. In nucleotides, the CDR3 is TGTGCCAGCAGCTTAAGATCGCGGGGAACTAGCAATCAGCCCCAGCATTTT.

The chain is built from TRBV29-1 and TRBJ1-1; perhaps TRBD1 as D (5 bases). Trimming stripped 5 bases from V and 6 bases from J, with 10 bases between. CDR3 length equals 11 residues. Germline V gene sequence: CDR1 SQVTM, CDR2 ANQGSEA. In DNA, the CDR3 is TGCAGCGTTTTCGACAGACCTGAAGCTTTCTTT. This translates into CSVFDRPEAFF.

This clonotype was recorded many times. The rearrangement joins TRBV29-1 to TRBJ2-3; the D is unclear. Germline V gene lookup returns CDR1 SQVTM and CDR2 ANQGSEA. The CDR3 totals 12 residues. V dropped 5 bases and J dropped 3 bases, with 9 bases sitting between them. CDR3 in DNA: TGCAGCGTTCCCCGACCTACAGATACGCAGTATTTT. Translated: CSVPRPTDTQYF.

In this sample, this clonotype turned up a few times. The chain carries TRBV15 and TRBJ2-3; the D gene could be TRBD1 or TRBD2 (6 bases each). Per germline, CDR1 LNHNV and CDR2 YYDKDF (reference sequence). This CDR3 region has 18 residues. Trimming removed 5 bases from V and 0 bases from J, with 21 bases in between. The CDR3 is CATSGLTGHTSSTDTQYF. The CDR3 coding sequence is TGTGCCACCAGCGGACTAACGGGACACACTTCTAGCACAGATACGCAGTATTTT.

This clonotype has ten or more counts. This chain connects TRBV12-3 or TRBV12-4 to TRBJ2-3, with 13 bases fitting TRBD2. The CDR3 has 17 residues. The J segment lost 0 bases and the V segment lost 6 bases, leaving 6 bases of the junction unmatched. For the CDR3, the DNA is TGTGCCAGCAGCACGACTAGCGGGGGGCACAGCACAGATACGCAGTATTTT. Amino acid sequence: CASSTTSGGHSTDTQYF.

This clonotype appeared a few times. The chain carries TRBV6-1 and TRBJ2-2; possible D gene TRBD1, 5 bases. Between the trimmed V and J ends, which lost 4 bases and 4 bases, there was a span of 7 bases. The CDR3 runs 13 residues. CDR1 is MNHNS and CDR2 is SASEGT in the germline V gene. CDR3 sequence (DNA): TGTGCCAGCAGTGGACAGATCACCGGGGAGCTGTTTTTT. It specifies CASSGQITGELFF.

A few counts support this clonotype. The CDR3 DNA sequence: TGTGCCAGCTCACCGGAGAACACTGAAGCTTTCTTT. This encodes CASSPENTEAFF. V is TRBV18 and J is TRBJ1-1; D not resolved. The V gene lost 3 bases and the J gene lost 1 base, with 3 bases spanning the gap. The CDR3 has 12 residues. Looked up from germline, CDR1 is KGHSH and CDR2 is LQKENI.

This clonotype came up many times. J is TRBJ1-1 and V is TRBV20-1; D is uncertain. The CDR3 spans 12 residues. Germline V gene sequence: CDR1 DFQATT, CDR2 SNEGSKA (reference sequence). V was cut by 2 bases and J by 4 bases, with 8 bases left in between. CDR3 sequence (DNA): TGCAGTGCTAGACCCCCGGGCACTGAAGCTTTCTTT. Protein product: CSARPPGTEAFF.

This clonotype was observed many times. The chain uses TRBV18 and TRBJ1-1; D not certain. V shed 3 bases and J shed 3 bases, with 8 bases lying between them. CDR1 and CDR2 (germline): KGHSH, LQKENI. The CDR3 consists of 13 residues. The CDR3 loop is CASSPRADTEAFF. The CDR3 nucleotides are TGTGCCAGCTCACCTAGGGCAGACACTGAAGCTTTCTTT.

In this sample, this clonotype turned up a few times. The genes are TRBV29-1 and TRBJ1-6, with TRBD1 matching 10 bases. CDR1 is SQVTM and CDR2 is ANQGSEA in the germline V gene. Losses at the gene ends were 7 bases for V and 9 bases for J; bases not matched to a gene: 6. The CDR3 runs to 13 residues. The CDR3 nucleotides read TGCAGCGCCGCCCGGGACAGGGGTTCACCCCTCCACTTT. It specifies CSAARDRGSPLHF.

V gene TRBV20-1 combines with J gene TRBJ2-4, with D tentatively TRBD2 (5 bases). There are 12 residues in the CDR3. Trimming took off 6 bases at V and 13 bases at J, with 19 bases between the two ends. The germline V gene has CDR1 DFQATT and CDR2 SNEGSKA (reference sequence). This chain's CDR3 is CSANWGVSGQYF. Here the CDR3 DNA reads TGCAGTGCCAACTGGGGTGTTTCGGGACAGTACTTC.